A single sample is the source of the 21 T cell receptor beta chains below, sequenced in a study of cytomegalovirus exposure and HLA in healthy donors. Data came from immunoSEQ multiplex PCR; TCRdb stores just in-frame clones and leaves some out. The table records about 64,000 clones, 85% to 95% of them present only once. Sequenced sample: PBMCs. The receptors come from a woman aged 18 to 35 in good health and CMV-seropositive.

V usage is TRBV4-1 and J usage is TRBJ1-5, with D unclear. This CDR3 contains 15 residues. Germline CDR1 reads MGHRA; CDR2 reads YSYEKL. Trimming stripped 0 bases from V and 6 bases from J, with 12 bases between. The CDR3 reads CASSQDPGFGQPQHF. CDR3 bases: TGCGCCAGCAGCCAAGATCCGGGGTTTGGTCAGCCCCAGCATTTT.

The V and J genes are TRBV5-1 and TRBJ2-7, with D perhaps TRBD2 (5 bases). The CDR3 has 14 amino acids. Germline CDR1 is SGHRS and CDR2 is YFSETQ. The V and J ends lost 0 bases and 5 bases respectively, with 12 bases between them. CDR3 amino acids: CASSLVDRDNEQYF. CDR3 nucleotides: TGCGCCAGCAGCTTGGTCGATCGGGATAACGAGCAGTACTTC.

The genes are TRBV9 and TRBJ2-3; the match to TRBD2 covers 13 bases. Trimming cost V 3 bases and J 4 bases; bases outside gene matches: 5. This CDR3 has 16 residues. Germline V gives CDR1 SGDLS, CDR2 YYNGEE. CDR3 amino acids: CASSAQLAGGPDTQYF. The CDR3 DNA sequence: TGTGCCAGCAGCGCGCAACTAGCGGGGGGGCCAGATACGCAGTATTTT.

CDR3 region: CASRPTGAYEQYF. CDR3 sequence (DNA): TGTGCCAGCAGGCCGACAGGAGCCTACGAGCAGTACTTC. J is TRBJ2-7 and V is TRBV27, with D possibly being TRBD1 (6 bases). There are 13 residues in the CDR3. Trimming cost V 6 bases and J 2 bases, with 11 bases left between them. Germline V CDR1 and CDR2: MNHEY, SMNVEV (reference sequence).

This chain joins TRBV18 and TRBJ2-3, with 8 nucleotides matching TRBD2. Trimming at V came to 2 bases and at J to 5 bases, leaving 9 bases not matched to a gene. CDR3 length: 16 amino acids. Germline assignment: CDR1 KGHSH and CDR2 LQKENI. As DNA, the CDR3 is TGTGCCAGCTCACCAAAGCGGGAGCCCCCGGGAGATACGCAGTATTTT. Its protein product is CASSPKREPPGDTQYF.

This chain connects TRBV6-6 to TRBJ2-3; D perhaps matches TRBD1 (5 bases). The germline CDR1 and CDR2 sequences are MNHNY and SVGAGI (reference sequence). Trimming took 0 bases from V and 3 from J, leaving 7 bases between them. The CDR3 contains 14 residues. The DNA for the CDR3 is TGTGCCAGCAGTTACTCATCAGGGACAGATACGCAGTATTTT. Protein sequence: CASSYSSGTDTQYF.

This rearrangement joins TRBV18 to TRBJ1-5, with unresolved D. In germline, CDR1 is KGHSH, CDR2 LQKENI. The germline V and J ends were trimmed by 1 base and 4 bases, with 14 bases remaining between them. This CDR3 has 16 residues. Written as DNA, the CDR3 is TGTGCCAGCTCACCACGGGCTGTGGTACCTAATCAGCCCCAGCATTTT. Translation gives CASSPRAVVPNQPQHF.

The chain carries TRBV10-3 and TRBJ2-1; 7 positions match TRBD2. J gave up 8 bases and V 6 bases, and 7 bases lay outside the gene matches. CDR3 size: 13 residues. CDR1 and CDR2 (germline): ENHRY, SYGVKD. The CDR3 loop reads CAIRPTAGHEQFF. The CDR3 DNA is TGTGCCATCAGGCCGACAGCGGGACATGAGCAGTTCTTC.

V usage is TRBV7-2 and J usage is TRBJ1-2; maybe TRBD1 (6 bases). The CDR3 is 18 residues long. Trimming left V 5 bases short and J 7 bases short, with 29 bases between. CDR1 SGHTA and CDR2 FQGNSA come from the germline V gene. CDR3 sequence reads: CASSINSLFMGGHSGYTF. CDR3 in DNA: TGTGCCAGCAGCATCAATTCGTTGTTTATGGGGGGGCATTCTGGCTACACCTTC.

The chain combines TRBV5-6 with TRBJ1-5; D possibly corresponds to TRBD1 (5 bases). V was clipped by 1 base and J by 0 bases, with 11 bases between them. The germline CDR1 and CDR2 sequences are SGHDT and YYEEEE. The CDR3 loop spans 16 amino acids. CDR3 DNA: TGTGCCAGCAGCTTGCATCCCAGGGATAGCAATCAGCCCCAGCATTTT. Translating it yields CASSLHPRDSNQPQHF. The complete variable domain, with remaining parts taken from reference TRBV5-6 and TRBJ1-5, reads DAGVTQSPTHLIKTRGQQVTLRCSPKSGHDTVSWYQQALGQGPQFIFQYYEEEERQRGNFPDRFSGHQFPNYSSELNVNALLLGDSALYLCASSLHPRDSNQPQHFGDGTRLSIL.

J is TRBJ2-2 and V is TRBV19; D is unresolved. The CDR3 has 11 residues. The V and J ends lost 5 bases and 6 bases respectively, with 4 bases between them. Per the germline V gene, CDR1 is LNHDA and CDR2 is SQIVND (reference sequence). CDR3 in DNA: TGTGCCAGTAGTTTCGCCGGGGAGCTGTTTTTT. This encodes CASSFAGELFF.

The V and J genes are TRBV7-8 and TRBJ1-2; TRBD1 matches 7 bases. The CDR3 loop spans 18 amino acids. Germline trimming cut 5 bases from V and 5 bases from J; bases unmatched to any gene: 20. Germline values: CDR1 SGHVS, CDR2 FQNEAQ. The CDR3 reads CASSAGVSRDSGTYGYTF. In DNA, the CDR3 is TGTGCCAGCAGCGCAGGAGTATCTCGGGACAGCGGAACTTATGGCTACACCTTC.

The chain has TRBV30 and TRBJ1-4, with D unresolved. The V gene's germline CDR1 is GTSNPN and CDR2 SVGIG (reference sequence). Trimming pared 2 bases from V and 3 bases from J, leaving 16 bases between. This CDR3 has 16 amino acids. The CDR3 loop is CAWSMNAGFPNEKLFF. Here the CDR3 DNA reads TGTGCCTGGAGTATGAACGCCGGGTTCCCTAATGAAAAACTGTTTTTT.

The chain links TRBV9 to TRBJ1-3, with 7 nucleotides matching TRBD1. Germline lookup yields CDR1 SGDLS and CDR2 YYNGEE. This CDR3 is 16 amino acids long. The V and J ends lost 4 bases and 0 bases, in that order; junction bases with no gene match: 7. CDR3 in amino acids: CASSPGTENSGNTIYF. The CDR3 DNA reads as TGTGCCAGCAGCCCAGGGACAGAGAACTCTGGAAACACCATATATTTT.

J is TRBJ2-3 and V is TRBV4-1; 9 bases line up with TRBD2. This CDR3 is 15 amino acids long. The ends lost 1 base at V and 6 bases at J; junction bases unmatched: 5. CDR1 is MGHRA, CDR2 YSYEKL, per germline. CDR3: CASSQGASGKDTQYF. Here the CDR3 DNA reads TGCGCCAGCAGCCAAGGAGCTAGCGGGAAGGATACGCAGTATTTT.

This clone showed up just once. The chain is built from TRBV7-9 and TRBJ1-2; 9 bases are a match to TRBD1. CDR1 is SEHNR, CDR2 FQNEAQ, per germline (reference sequence). The CDR3 sequence is 14 residues long. V lost 6 bases, J lost 5 bases, and 7 bases stayed unmatched. CDR3 sequence: CASRKGQGNYGYTF. The CDR3 coding sequence is TGTGCCAGCAGAAAGGGACAGGGCAATTATGGCTACACCTTC.

The V and J genes are TRBV7-9 and TRBJ2-7, with 10 bases aligning to TRBD1. CDR1 is SEHNR, CDR2 FQNEAQ, per germline (reference sequence). V shed 5 bases and J 5 bases; nucleotides not matched to a gene: 6. The CDR3 spans 14 residues. The CDR3 DNA reads as TGTGCCAGCAGCCTCCGGGACAGGGGTGACGAGCAGTACTTC. It specifies CASSLRDRGDEQYF. The variable domain in full, completed from reference TRBV7-9 and TRBJ2-7, reads DTGVSQNPRHKITKRGQNVTFRCDPISEHNRLYWYRQTLGQGPEFLTYFQNEAQLEKSRLLSDRFSAERPKGSFSTLEIQRTEQGDSAMYLCASSLRDRGDEQYFGPGTRLTVT.

V gene TRBV5-1 combines with J gene TRBJ2-3, with D uncertain. CDR1 is SGHRS and CDR2 is YFSETQ in the germline V gene. The CDR3 runs 12 residues. V lost 6 bases, J lost 2 bases, and 7 bases lay in between. CDR3 region: CASKPYTDTQYF. The CDR3 nucleotides are TGCGCCAGCAAACCCTACACAGATACGCAGTATTTT.

This chain links TRBV4-3 with TRBJ1-2; the match to TRBD1 covers 7 bases. Trimming at V came to 0 bases and at J to 4 bases, leaving 5 bases not matched to a gene. The CDR3 length is 15 residues. Looked up from germline, CDR1 is LGHNA and CDR2 is YSLEER. The CDR3 coding sequence is TGCGCCAGCAGCCAAGATGGGGACAGCGGCTATGGCTACACCTTC. Protein: CASSQDGDSGYGYTF.

The V and J genes are TRBV29-1 and TRBJ1-3; no clear D gene. V lost 0 bases and J lost 4, with 10 bases in between. The CDR3 has 14 amino acids. CDR1 SQVTM and CDR2 ANQGSEA come from the germline V gene. The DNA of the CDR3 is TGCAGCGTTGAAGATCAGGAGGAAGGAAACACCATATATTTT. Its translation is CSVEDQEEGNTIYF.

The V call is TRBV19, the J call TRBJ1-6; perhaps TRBD1 as D (6 bases). Germline lookup yields CDR1 LNHDA and CDR2 SQIVND (reference sequence). The CDR3 loop spans 16 amino acids. Deletions cut 3 bases from V and 8 bases from J, with 17 bases between. For the CDR3, the DNA is TGTGCCAGTAGTATCACAGGGCAAAGAAGGGATTCACCCCTCCACTTT. It encodes CASSITGQRRDSPLHF.